The TCR beta chain under discussion was sequenced for a study of blood T cell repertoires in COVID-19. Turning to the study itself: The samples span acute and convalescent COVID-19 from the United States, Italy and Spain. From T cells, B-cell-depleted T cells, or PBMCs came the material, which was cDNA or gDNA.

In Seattle, patients joined the study during active infection and were tracked longitudinally. The trim removed 2 bases at V and 10 bases at J, leaving 21 bases unmatched. The CDR3 consists of 18 residues. Germline values: CDR1 SGDLS, CDR2 YYNGEE. In the original workflow: Nucleated cell counts were estimated from reference gene primer amplification. Profiling relied on immunoSEQ multiplex PCR, and the TCRdb table lists in-frame clones only, not all of them. V and J calls and clone size are copied from that table; D and trimming were computed from the DNA. Among hundreds of thousands of clones listed, roughly nine tenths were seen once.

The sequence was collected from a young man with COVID-19, enrolled during active disease. The chain links TRBV9 to TRBJ2-1; 7 bases match TRBD1. The source material was peripheral blood. CDR3 sequence: CASSVLPSLGTAKTEQFF. The CDR3 coding sequence is TGTGCCAGCAGCGTCCTACCATCTCTCGGGACAGCTAAGACCGAGCAGTTCTTC.